This T cell receptor beta chain derives from a study of Tregs in tolerant kidney transplant recipients. About this clone itself: What it binds is unknown.

V lost 1 base to trimming and J lost 0 bases, with 15 bases between them. CDR1 is MGHRA, CDR2 YSYEKL, per germline. This CDR3 comprises 17 residues. Notes on the study in general: The small number of patients limits these findings pending further validation. Antigen-driven expansion was suggested because donor-specific Tregs expanded more than all Tregs in tolerant patients.

Libraries were prepared by immunoSEQ multiplex PCR; TCRdb keeps only in-frame clonotypes and omits some of them. The data contain over 70,000 clones, roughly nine tenths of them singletons. The nonmyeloablative bone marrow transplants came from related graft donors, with transient mixed chimerism. CD4+CD25+CD127- Tregs, CD4+CD25- non-Tregs, CD4 and CD8 cells were sorted. This clonotype was sampled from a human patient who received a combined kidney and bone marrow transplant. Some T cells may arise from the graft donor. This specimen consisted of CD4+ T cells from blood (PBMCs), obtained 24 months after the transplant. The V and J genes are TRBV4-1 and TRBJ2-5; TRBD2 might be the D (6 bases). The CDR3 is CASSQGRVPGDQETQYF. The CDR3 DNA follows: TGCGCCAGCAGCCAAGGACGGGTCCCGGGGGACCAAGAGACCCAGTACTTC.